This T cell receptor beta chain was found in a study of cytotoxic CD8 clonotypes in ibrutinib-treated CLL. Notes on the study in general: Before falling back toward baseline at progression, clonality had risen at the time of ibrutinib response. Baseline values of clonality outstripped age-matched healthy donors and followed circulating CD8+ T-cell counts.

This clone was recorded only once. Its specificity is not known. Deep sequencing aimed at 1 in 200,000 to 1 in 1 million T cells' resolution. Here immunoSEQ multiplex PCR was the method, and the copy in TCRdb shows in-frame clones only, minus some. The profile shows around 310,000 clones, more than 65% of them singletons. Trimming stripped 3 bases from V and 3 bases from J, with 8 bases between. CDR3 length: 13 residues. Germline loops: CDR1 MDHEN, CDR2 SYDVKM. The origin of this receptor is a human donor with chronic lymphocytic leukemia. The V gene is TRBV28, the J gene TRBJ1-2; D possibly corresponds to TRBD1 (5 bases). The source was PBMCs, collected before ibrutinib treatment. The CDR3 DNA reads TGTGCCAGCAGTTTCGGGGGGGACTATGGCTACACCTTC. Its translation is CASSFGGDYGYTF.